The clone carrying this TCR beta chain was found many times. TCRdb re-analysed the PCR reads in MiXCR, keeping a single row per CDR3 protein. This table holds about 640,000 distinct CDR3 sequences, nearly 20% found once. This sample is part of a study of molecular identifiers for immune sequencing clone quantification. The CDR3 is made up of 15 amino acids. CDR1 and CDR2 from the germline V gene are SGHRS and YFSETQ. V lost 9 bases, J lost 0 bases, and 15 bases lay in between. The sequenced sample was naive CD8+ T cells from blood, with Jurkat cell RNA spiked in. Specified subset: FACS-sorted CD8+CD4-CCR7+CD45RA+ naive T cells. This TCR derives from a human donor in good health. Some libraries in this study had Jurkat cell RNA spiked in. The rearrangement uses TRBV5-1 and TRBJ2-2; D is possibly TRBD2 (5 bases). The CDR3 region is CATTLSSANTGELFF. The CDR3 bases are TGCGCCACCACCCTTAGTAGCGCGAACACCGGGGAGCTGTTTTTT.